This T cell receptor (beta chain) was sequenced for a study of blood T cell repertoires in COVID-19. Using immunoSEQ multiplex PCR, the repertoire was profiled, and TCRdb retains in-frame clones only, with some absent. There are approximately 29,000 clones in the sample; 90% to 95% occur only once, and 0.75% to 0.85% lies in the top ten. CDR3 length: 14 amino acids. J lost 8 bases, V lost 7 bases, and 5 bases had no gene match. CDR1 is KGHDR, CDR2 SFDVKD, per germline. The specimen was peripheral blood. The TCR comes from a woman in her 70s with COVID-19, enrolled during active disease. V gene TRBV24-1 combines with J gene TRBJ2-2; 11 positions agree with TRBD2. The CDR3 nucleotides are TGTGCCACCAGCGGGACTAGCGGCCCAGGGGAGCTGTTTTTT. Protein product: CATSGTSGPGELFF.